This T cell receptor beta chain emerged from a study of blood T cell repertoires in COVID-19. Study details: Samples taken during acute and convalescent COVID-19 were collected in the United States, Italy and Spain. In each case, the material was cDNA or gDNA derived from T cells, B-cell-depleted T cells, or PBMCs.

Methods used by the authors: For nucleated cells, counts were estimated from reference gene primer amplification. Assay: immunoSEQ multiplex PCR; the TCRdb copy retains only in-frame clones and omits some. The D gene and trimming were derived from the DNA, and the V and J assignments and clone size from that table. The data contain some 42,000 clones, approximately 92% of them singletons. V trimming: 6 bases; J trimming: 3 bases; junction bases outside the gene matches: 6. The CDR3 covers 14 residues. The V gene's germline CDR1 is LNHDA and CDR2 SQIVND (reference sequence). The receptor comes from a man younger than 40 with active or convalescent COVID-19. The chain carries TRBV19 and TRBJ2-7; 9 bases line up with TRBD2. Sequenced sample: peripheral blood. The chain's CDR3 is CASRSSGIFYEQYF. The CDR3 DNA is TGTGCCAGTAGATCTAGCGGGATTTTCTACGAGCAGTACTTC.